Ten or more counts support the clone carrying this T cell receptor beta chain. The junction does not match germline at one end; this may be a read error. This specimen belongs to a study of regulatory T cells in long-lasting Graves disease. Study as a whole: Graves' patients, diagnosed recently, had received antithyroid drugs under 3 months.

Time point meaning: newly diagnosed GD, antithyroid drugs for less than 3 months. Researchers made the TCR library from RNA that was extracted from PBMCs. Arm-PCR of CDR3 regions and iRepertoire HTBI primers were used to build TCR beta libraries. TCRdb analysed the multiplex PCR reads with MiXCR anew, one entry per CDR3 protein. The profile shows 540,000 or so distinct CDR3 sequences, 13% of them singletons. This same sample was also part of a study on T cells in Graves' hyperthyroidism and ophthalmopathy. From that second work: The HTBI primer set drove a first-round RT-PCR of the TCR CDR3.

The receptor's source is a man aged 25-45 years with Graves disease. This sample comprised peripheral blood mononuclear cells (PBMCs), obtained at new diagnosis, from a patient treated with antithyroid drugs.

For the CDR3, the DNA is TGTGCCAGCAGCAGGGGGACTAGCGGTGAGCAGTTCTTC. This gives the protein CASSRGTSGEQFF. The genes are TRBV5-1 and TRBJ2-1; 11 bases fit TRBD2. From germline, CDR1 is SGHRS and CDR2 YFSETQ. The CDR3 sequence is 13 residues long.